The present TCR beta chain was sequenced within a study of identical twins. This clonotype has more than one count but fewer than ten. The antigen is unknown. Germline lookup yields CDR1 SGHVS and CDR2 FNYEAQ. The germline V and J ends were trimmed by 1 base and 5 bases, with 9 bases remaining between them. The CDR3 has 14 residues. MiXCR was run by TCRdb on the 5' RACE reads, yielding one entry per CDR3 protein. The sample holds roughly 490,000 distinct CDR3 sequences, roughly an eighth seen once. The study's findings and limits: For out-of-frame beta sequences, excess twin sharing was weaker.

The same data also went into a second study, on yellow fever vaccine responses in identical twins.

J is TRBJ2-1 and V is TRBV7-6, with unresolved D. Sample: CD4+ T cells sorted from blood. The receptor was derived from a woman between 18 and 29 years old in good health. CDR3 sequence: CASSLDRPHNEQFF. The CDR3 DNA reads TGTGCCAGCAGCTTAGATAGGCCTCACAATGAGCAGTTCTTC.